Following are 13 T cell receptor beta chains from one sample sequenced in a study of CD8 T cells in Susac syndrome (dated 2019 in TCRdb). The library was generated by the immunoSEQ multiplex PCR assay. RNA was extracted using the RNeasy kit, and about 0.45 to 1 ug of the RNA was reverse transcribed with random hexamers. The raw public data were reprocessed by TCRdb itself: fastp quality trimming at Q25, MiXCR clonotype calling, in-frame beta chains only. Each CDR3 protein appears once, grouped with its most common genes and DNA. This sample gives under 200,000 distinct CDR3 sequences in total; 90% to 95% of them show up just once. The ten largest clones represent about 0.1% of the sample. Sequenced sample: CD4+ T cells from PBMCs. The receptors were gathered from a human donor in good health.

The V and J genes are TRBV6-2 or TRBV6-3 and TRBJ2-5; D not certain. The CDR3 extends over 12 amino acids. Germline assignment: CDR1 MNHEY and CDR2 SVGEGT. The V and J ends lost 0 bases and 5 bases respectively, with 4 bases between them. The CDR3 here is CASSYSMETQYF. The CDR3 nucleotides are TGTGCCAGCAGTTACTCGATGGAGACCCAGTACTTC.

This chain connects TRBV6-2 or TRBV6-3 to TRBJ1-1, with TRBD1 identical over 7 bases. The germline V gene has CDR1 MNHEY and CDR2 SVGEGT. The ends lost 2 bases at V and 8 bases at J; junction bases unmatched: 14. The CDR3 runs to 16 residues. The CDR3 spells CASSYEAGQSGGEAFF. The CDR3 DNA reads as TGTGCCAGCAGTTACGAGGCGGGACAGTCGGGTGGCGAAGCTTTCTTT.

The V gene is TRBV20-1, the J gene TRBJ2-3, with D tentatively TRBD1 or TRBD2 (5 bases each). Germline values: CDR1 DFQATT, CDR2 SNEGSKA (reference sequence). CDR3 length: 14 residues. V lost 6 bases and J 4 bases, leaving 17 bases between the germline ends. CDR3: CSAVRGLSADTQYF. CDR3 coding DNA: TGCAGTGCCGTCCGGGGCCTCTCCGCAGATACGCAGTATTTT.

This chain links TRBV6-5 with TRBJ2-7; tentatively, D is TRBD1 (6 bases). In germline, CDR1 is MNHEY, CDR2 SVGAGI. With 4 bases removed from V and 2 bases from J, the gap between germline ends came to 18 bases. This CDR3 comprises 16 residues. In nucleotides, the CDR3 is TGTGCCAGCAGTTCATCCCGGGACATGGTTACCTACGAGCAGTACGTC. Protein sequence: CASSSSRDMVTYEQYV.

The chain employs TRBV12-3 or TRBV12-4 and TRBJ1-1, with 8 positions matching TRBD1. The CDR3 contains 22 residues. J gave up 1 base and V 5 bases, and 27 bases lay outside the gene matches. The CDR3: CASSPSKTGALLYQLRNTEAFF. CDR3 in DNA: TGTGCCAGCAGTCCTAGTAAGACAGGGGCTTTGTTATATCAACTAAGGAACACTGAAGCTTTCTTT.

This chain uses TRBV29-1 with TRBJ2-3; perhaps D is TRBD1 or TRBD2 (6 bases each). The length of the CDR3 is 15 residues. Germline assignment: CDR1 SQVTM and CDR2 ANQGSEA. V dropped 8 bases and J dropped 1 base, with 19 bases sitting between them. CDR3 sequence reads: CSSVWGDIRTDTQYF. CDR3 sequence (DNA): TGCAGCAGCGTTTGGGGGGACATACGCACAGATACGCAGTATTTT.

The J gene is TRBJ2-5, the V gene TRBV7-9; 7 nucleotides align to TRBD2. Germline-derived CDR1 and CDR2 are SEHNR and FQNEAQ (reference sequence). With V trimmed by 5 bases and J by 4 bases, 4 bases remained unmatched. The CDR3 is made up of 13 amino acids. For the CDR3, the DNA is TGTGCCAGCAGCCCGTCGGGAGGAGAGACCCAGTACTTC. Residues: CASSPSGGETQYF.

The chain carries TRBV20-1 and TRBJ1-1, with 8 bases fitting TRBD1. Germline CDR1 reads DFQATT; CDR2 reads SNEGSKA (reference sequence). The V gene end was trimmed by 3 bases and the J gene end by 5 bases; junction bases not matched to a gene: 8. The CDR3 is made up of 14 amino acids. In DNA form, the CDR3 reads TGCAGTGCTAGTAAAGGACAGGGTGGGACTGAAGCTTTCTTT. Its protein product is CSASKGQGGTEAFF.

The chain recombines TRBV7-2 with TRBJ1-2; D is possibly TRBD1 (6 bases). V lost 6 bases, J lost 7 bases, and 12 bases lay in between. The length of the CDR3 is 12 residues. The germline CDR1 and CDR2 sequences are SGHTA and FQGNSA. Here the CDR3 reads CASSYRERGYTF. CDR3 DNA sequence: TGTGCCAGCAGTTACAGGGAGCGTGGCTACACCTTC. Drawing the rest from reference TRBV7-2 and TRBJ1-2, the complete variable domain is GAGVSQSPSNKVTEKGKDVELRCDPISGHTALYWYRQSLGQGLEFLIYFQGNSAPDKSGLPSDRFSAERTGGSVSTLTIQRTQQEDSAVYLCASSYRERGYTFGSGTRLTVV.

This sequence joins TRBV3-1 and TRBJ2-4; D ambiguous. The CDR3 is 17 amino acids. CDR1 and CDR2 from the germline V gene are LGHDT and YNNKEL (reference sequence). V was clipped by 0 bases and J by 0 bases, with 12 bases between them. The CDR3 region is CASSQEPGPVAKNIQYF. The CDR3 nucleotides are TGTGCCAGCAGCCAAGAACCGGGCCCCGTAGCCAAAAACATTCAGTACTTC.

The chain has TRBV9 and TRBJ1-2, with 7 positions matching TRBD1. This CDR3 contains 14 residues. Germline V gene lookup returns CDR1 SGDLS and CDR2 YYNGEE. V trimming: 4 bases; J trimming: 4 bases; junction bases outside the gene matches: 7. DNA for the CDR3: TGTGCCAGCAGCCCAGGGGGGTACGGCTATGGCTACACCTTC. Protein sequence: CASSPGGYGYGYTF. The whole variable domain, filled in from reference TRBV9 and TRBJ1-2, reads DSGVTQTPKHLITATGQRVTLRCSPRSGDLSVYWYQQSLDQGLQFLIQYYNGEERAKGNILERFSAQQFPDLHSELNLSSLELGDSALYFCASSPGGYGYGYTFGSGTRLTVV.

The CDR3 region is CATSTGDFVDTEAFF. The CDR3 DNA reads TGTGCCACCAGCACAGGGGACTTTGTGGACACTGAAGCTTTCTTT. The J gene is TRBJ1-1, the V gene TRBV15, with D possibly matching TRBD1 (6 bases). CDR3 size: 15 residues. Trimming shortened V by 4 bases and J by 3 bases, and 15 bases separated the two germline ends. Germline V lookup: CDR1 LNHNV, CDR2 YYDKDF (reference sequence).

V is TRBV20-1 and J is TRBJ2-5, with D perhaps TRBD1 or TRBD2 (5 bases each). The V end was cut by 5 bases, the J end by 7 bases, with 14 bases between. CDR3 size: 12 residues. CDR1 is DFQATT, CDR2 SNEGSKA, per germline (reference sequence). The CDR3 region has the DNA TGCAGTGCTCATGGGGACCGGTGGACCCAGTACTTC. Its translation is CSAHGDRWTQYF.